The rows below give T cell receptor beta chains drawn from one sample of a study of cytomegalovirus exposure and HLA in healthy donors. The assay was immunoSEQ multiplex PCR, and TCRdb's table has in-frame clones only and misses some. The table has about 99,000 clones, about 77% seen once. Sequencing input: PBMCs. These receptors were taken from a man aged 35 to 55 in good health and CMV-seronegative. CDR3s include the opening cysteine and the closing phenylalanine or tryptophan. Each record gives: J gene, V gene, CDR3 protein.

>TRBJ2-2|TRBV10-1
CASSGGPGAGELFF
>TRBJ2-5|TRBV28
CASSLFGVLTETQYF
>TRBJ2-3|TRBV29-1
CSVEAGTQYF
>TRBJ2-7|TRBV4-1
CASSQESQGSSYEQYF
>TRBJ1-2|TRBV5-1
CASSGDRGYYGYTF
>TRBJ2-7|TRBV7-9
CASSPRLVEQYF
>TRBJ2-7|TRBV7-8
CASSLGGHHYEQYF
>TRBJ2-7|TRBV19
CASSPTPTGTSYEQYF
>TRBJ2-7|TRBV15
CATSRVGFSGEQYF
>TRBJ1-2|TRBV27
CASSGSLGRYGYTF
>TRBJ2-1|TRBV6-1
CASSRVDRAGNEQFF
>TRBJ2-1|TRBV28
CASSLWDPGNNEQFF
>TRBJ1-4|TRBV27
CASSLGGGEKLFF
>TRBJ2-2|TRBV5-4
CASSLDRTNTGELFF
>TRBJ1-2|TRBV27
CASSKTGQGASGYTF
>TRBJ1-1|TRBV7-3
CASRAAGVTEAFF
>TRBJ1-2|TRBV5-1
CASSLGQGNGYTF
>TRBJ1-1|TRBV7-9
CASSRQGWAFF
>TRBJ2-1|TRBV6-6
CASSWTGGNEQFF
>TRBJ1-1|TRBV25-1
CASRRPGQQNTEAFF
>TRBJ2-3|TRBV9
CASSVGGSSSTDTQYF
>TRBJ1-2|TRBV5-1
CASSPDGGGYTF
>TRBJ2-7|TRBV2
CASSERQGITYEQYF
>TRBJ1-5|TRBV18
CASSEQGWDQPQHF
>TRBJ1-5|TRBV15
CATSGRGGNQPQHF
>TRBJ2-5|TRBV5-8
CASSLGQLRRETQYF
>TRBJ1-5|TRBV10-1
CASTQGSKGRMGQPQHF
>TRBJ2-6|TRBV6-4
CASSDSLSGANVLTF
>TRBJ2-3|TRBV5-1
CASSLKAGEGRADTQYF
>TRBJ2-3|TRBV7-8
CASSSSGDTYTDTQYF
>TRBJ2-1|TRBV4-2
CASSPRSREAAYNEQFF
>TRBJ2-1|TRBV18
CASSPGGNRYNEQFF
>TRBJ2-3|TRBV19
CASSTRDSHTDTQYF
>TRBJ1-1|TRBV10-1
CASSTSTGPNTEAFF
>TRBJ1-2|TRBV4-2
CASSQKARDPSYGYTF
>TRBJ1-5|TRBV30
CAWSESDNQPQHF
>TRBJ2-1|TRBV19
CASSILAVGSSYNEQFF
>TRBJ1-3|TRBV7-6
CASSLEPLSSGNTIYF
>TRBJ2-2|TRBV5-1
CASLQGNTGELFF
>TRBJ1-1|TRBV7-9
CASSHNSWVAEAFF
>TRBJ1-1|TRBV14
CASRTGLNTEAFF
>TRBJ1-5|TRBV6-1
CASSESGLPNQPQHF
>TRBJ2-1|TRBV10-3
CAIRPLAGLRNEQFF
>TRBJ1-6|TRBV28
CASSLLGNPRNSPLHF
>TRBJ2-5|TRBV5-1
CASRDGTGALQETQYF
>TRBJ2-5|TRBV5-1
CASSYNREQETQYF
>TRBJ2-5|TRBV9
CASSPHSGQGTETQYF
>TRBJ2-7|TRBV4-1
CASSQASGGTYEQYF
>TRBJ2-7|TRBV6-1
CASRGDRGIFSEQYF
>TRBJ2-7|TRBV11-1
CASSSRSAGASYEQYF
>TRBJ2-7|TRBV7-9
CASSYGTSGNYEQYF
>TRBJ2-7|TRBV11-2
CASSRDARGDAYEQYF
>TRBJ1-2|TRBV5-1
CASSFTGNYGYTF
>TRBJ1-5|TRBV5-1
CASSLDPGSNQPQHF
>TRBJ2-1|TRBV7-3
CASSLRVTGGLAYNEQFF
>TRBJ2-1|TRBV9
CASSGLTSGGAWEQFF
>TRBJ2-1|TRBV7-2
CASSLVGTGLKFTNEQFF
>TRBJ2-1|TRBV7-2
CASSSGRTSAYNEQFF